Shown below are 9 T cell receptor beta chains from a single sample sequenced in a study of cytomegalovirus exposure and HLA in healthy donors. Both 60 Vbeta primers and 13 Jbeta primers went into the PCR. Clones were read by immunoSEQ multiplex PCR, and TCRdb kept only the in-frame ones, dropping some. The sample has some 120,000 clones, 60% to 85% seen once. What was sequenced was PBMCs. These receptors all stem from a man younger than 40 in good health and CMV-seronegative.

The chain combines TRBV30 with TRBJ1-2; weak D call: TRBD1 (5 bases). Germline CDR1 is GTSNPN and CDR2 is SVGIG (reference sequence). The CDR3 extends over 12 amino acids. V lost 8 bases and J lost 4, with 14 bases in between. This CDR3 is CAGRPGIYGYTF. The DNA of the CDR3 is TGTGCCGGACGACCAGGGATCTATGGCTACACCTTC.

This chain connects TRBV7-9 to TRBJ1-1; the D is unclear. The germline V and J ends were trimmed by 0 bases and 9 bases, with 8 bases remaining between them. The CDR3 runs 12 residues. Germline CDR1 reads SEHNR; CDR2 reads FQNEAQ (reference sequence). The CDR3 sequence is CASSLAYGQAFF. The CDR3 DNA reads TGTGCCAGCAGCTTAGCGTATGGCCAAGCTTTCTTT.

The rearrangement uses TRBV11-2 and TRBJ2-7; the D gene is possibly TRBD1 (5 bases). The germline V and J ends were trimmed by 2 bases and 2 bases, with 22 bases remaining between them. CDR3 length equals 18 residues. Germline assignment: CDR1 SGHAT and CDR2 FQNNGV. The CDR3 sequence is CASSLFALGRTIPYEQYF. CDR3 nucleotides: TGTGCCAGCAGCTTATTCGCGTTGGGGCGAACCATTCCCTACGAGCAGTACTTC.

The chain has TRBV19 and TRBJ1-5; the D gene is possibly TRBD1 (5 bases). V was clipped by 7 bases and J by 0 bases, with 16 bases between them. The CDR3 runs 16 residues. The germline CDR1 and CDR2 sequences are LNHDA and SQIVND (reference sequence). Written as DNA, the CDR3 is TGTGCCAGTAAGGGCCAGGGCAGATATAGCAATCAGCCCCAGCATTTT. It codes for CASKGQGRYSNQPQHF. Supplemented by reference TRBV19 and TRBJ1-5, the full variable domain reads DGGITQSPKYLFRKEGQNVTLSCEQNLNHDAMYWYRQDPGQGLRLIYYSQIVNDFQKGDIAEGYSVSREKKESFPLTVTSAQKNPTAFYLCASKGQGRYSNQPQHFGDGTRLSIL.

V gene TRBV27 combines with J gene TRBJ1-4; D gene uncertain. V was pared by 5 bases and J by 6 bases, with 16 bases between. CDR1 and CDR2 (germline): MNHEY, SMNVEV (reference sequence). There are 15 residues in the CDR3. Here the CDR3 DNA reads TGTGCCAGCAGTCCCCTTGTATCCCTCTATGAAAAACTGTTTTTT. This gives the protein CASSPLVSLYEKLFF.

The chain combines TRBV4-1 with TRBJ2-1, with TRBD2 matching over 12 bases. V was pared by 3 bases and J by 3 bases, with 0 bases of the junction left unmatched. This CDR3 is built from 15 residues. The germline V gene has CDR1 MGHRA and CDR2 YSYEKL. CDR3 in DNA: TGCGCCAGCAGCCAGACTAGCGGGGGCTACAATGAGCAGTTCTTC. This gives the protein CASSQTSGGYNEQFF.

This clone was seen more than once but under ten times. The rearrangement joins TRBV9 to TRBJ2-1; 12 bases agree with TRBD2. The germline gives CDR1 SGDLS, CDR2 YYNGEE. The V and J ends lost 4 bases and 3 bases, in that order; junction bases with no gene match: 8. The CDR3 covers 17 residues. The CDR3 loop reads CASSTRLAGALYNEQFF. CDR3 in DNA: TGTGCCAGCAGCACCCGACTAGCGGGGGCACTCTACAATGAGCAGTTCTTC. Using reference TRBV9 and TRBJ2-1 for the parts outside the CDR3, the full variable domain is DSGVTQTPKHLITATGQRVTLRCSPRSGDLSVYWYQQSLDQGLQFLIQYYNGEERAKGNILERFSAQQFPDLHSELNLSSLELGDSALYFCASSTRLAGALYNEQFFGPGTRLTVL.

The CDR3 DNA is TGTGCCAGCAGTTTAACAGTCCATAGCTCCTACGAGCAGTACTTC. Its translation: CASSLTVHSSYEQYF. The V and J genes are TRBV27 and TRBJ2-7; D call uncertain. Germline CDR1 is MNHEY and CDR2 is SMNVEV (reference sequence). The CDR3 loop spans 15 amino acids. The germline V and J ends were trimmed by 2 bases and 0 bases, with 11 bases remaining between them.

The V call is TRBV19, the J call TRBJ2-1, with D tentatively TRBD1 (5 bases). Looked up from germline, CDR1 is LNHDA and CDR2 is SQIVND (reference sequence). V was trimmed by 6 bases and J by 15 bases, leaving 12 bases between them. This CDR3 is 10 amino acids long. The CDR3 nucleotides read TGTGCCAGTAGCTCAGGGTGGGTGTTCTTC. Translated, it gives CASSSGWVFF.